This T cell receptor (beta chain) was found in a study of cytomegalovirus exposure and HLA in healthy donors. About this clone itself: Its antigen remains unidentified.

The PCR employed 60 Vbeta primers together with 13 Jbeta primers. Produced via immunoSEQ multiplex PCR; TCRdb's table is partial and in-frame only. The sample holds roughly 120,000 clones; over 70% are singletons and the top ten take around 10%. The study sampled nominally healthy donors, though unrecorded immune exposures were likely. Study-wide points: Accurate prediction of HLA-A and HLA-B alleles (for most subjects) was reportedly achieved from TCR beta sequences. What was likely a sequencing artifact was a cluster of highly shared sequence variants.

The CDR3 totals 14 residues. V was pared by 8 bases and J by 1 base, with 11 bases between. In germline, CDR1 is LNHDA, CDR2 SQIVND (reference sequence). Sequencing was performed on PBMCs. The gene calls are TRBV19 and TRBJ2-2, with a possible D match to TRBD2 (5 bases). The TCR sequence derives from a woman between 45 and 65 years old in good health and CMV-seropositive. CDR3 nucleotides: TGTGCCAGTGTCAGCGGAGGGAACACCGGGGAGCTGTTTTTT. Encoded protein: CASVSGGNTGELFF.